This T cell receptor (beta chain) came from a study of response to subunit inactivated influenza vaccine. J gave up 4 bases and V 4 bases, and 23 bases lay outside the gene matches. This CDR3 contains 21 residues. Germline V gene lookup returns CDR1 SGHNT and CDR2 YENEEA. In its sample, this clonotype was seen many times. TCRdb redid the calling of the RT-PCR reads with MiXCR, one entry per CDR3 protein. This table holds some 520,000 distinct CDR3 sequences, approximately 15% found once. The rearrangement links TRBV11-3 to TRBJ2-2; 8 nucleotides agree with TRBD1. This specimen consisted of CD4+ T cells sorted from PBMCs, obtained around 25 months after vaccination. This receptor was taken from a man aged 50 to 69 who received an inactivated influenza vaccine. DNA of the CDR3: TGTGCCAGCAGCTCCACCTTGAGACAGGGGTCGCCACTGACGAGCACCGGGGAGCTGTTTTTT. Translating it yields CASSSTLRQGSPLTSTGELFF.